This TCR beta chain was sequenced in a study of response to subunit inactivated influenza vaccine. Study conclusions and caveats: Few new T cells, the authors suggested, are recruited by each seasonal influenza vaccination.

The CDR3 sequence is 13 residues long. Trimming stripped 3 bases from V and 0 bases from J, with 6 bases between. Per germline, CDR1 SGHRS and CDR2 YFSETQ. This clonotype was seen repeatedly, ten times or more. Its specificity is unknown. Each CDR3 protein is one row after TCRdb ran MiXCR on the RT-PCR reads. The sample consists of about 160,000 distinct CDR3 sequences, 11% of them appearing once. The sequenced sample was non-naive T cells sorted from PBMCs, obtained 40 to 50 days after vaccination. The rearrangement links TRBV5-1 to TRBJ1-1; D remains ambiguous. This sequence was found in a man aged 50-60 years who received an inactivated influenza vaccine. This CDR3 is CASSSTMNTEAFF. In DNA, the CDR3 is TGCGCCAGCAGCTCAACCATGAACACTGAAGCTTTCTTT.